A single sample gave rise to the 16 T cell receptor beta chains below, sequenced in a study of T-cell memory formation after mild COVID-19. TCRdb redid the calling of the 5' RACE reads with MiXCR, one entry per CDR3 protein. In the table there are 70,000 to 100,000 distinct CDR3 sequences, approximately 16% of which are singletons. Sequenced sample: PBMCs or a T cell subset sorted from them (not recorded which). The origin of the receptors is a man aged 18 to 29 who had mild COVID-19 (a few samples of this study predate the infection). Cell type and time point are not known.

This clonotype was recorded only once. The chain has TRBV12-3 or TRBV12-4 and TRBJ1-1; D is possibly TRBD1 (6 bases). CDR3 length: 12 amino acids. Deletions cut 5 bases from V and 8 bases from J, with 12 bases between. Here the CDR3 reads CASSLLDSEAFF. The CDR3 DNA follows: TGTGCCAGCAGTCTCCTGGACAGCGAAGCTTTCTTT.

The sample holds many counts of this clonotype. This chain connects TRBV20-1 to TRBJ2-3; 7 nucleotides align to TRBD2. J was trimmed by 3 bases and V by 6 bases; bases with no gene match: 6. Germline CDR1 is DFQATT and CDR2 is SNEGSKA (reference sequence). CDR3 length: 13 residues. For the CDR3, the DNA is TGCAGTGCCGAGCGGGGAGCTACAGATACGCAGTATTTT. Protein sequence: CSAERGATDTQYF.

The rearrangement joins TRBV7-8 to TRBJ2-1; D tentatively reads TRBD1 or TRBD2 (6 bases each). V was pared by 5 bases and J by 9 bases, with 14 bases between. Germline V gene data show CDR1 as SGHVS and CDR2 as FQNEAQ. The CDR3 consists of 13 residues. CDR3 nucleotides: TGTGCCAGCAGCCACAGGGCGGGGTTTGAGCAGTTCTTC. Protein product: CASSHRAGFEQFF.

This clonotype turned up a few times. The chain combines TRBV6-5 with TRBJ2-5; 9 nucleotides line up with TRBD2. The V and J ends lost 5 bases and 9 bases, in that order; junction bases with no gene match: 10. The germline CDR1 and CDR2 sequences are MNHEY and SVGAGI. This CDR3 is built from 14 residues. The CDR3 protein is CASSSGGPPGAQYF. Here the CDR3 DNA reads TGTGCCAGCAGTAGCGGGGGGCCTCCAGGGGCCCAGTACTTC.

This CDR3 reads CASSLLQTVSTDTQYF. In DNA form, the CDR3 reads TGTGCCAGCAGCTTGTTACAGACCGTTAGCACAGATACGCAGTATTTT. The rearrangement uses TRBV7-2 and TRBJ2-3; no clear D. CDR3 size: 16 residues. Germline CDR1 and CDR2: SGHTA and FQGNSA. Trimming removed 3 bases at V and 0 bases at J, with 13 bases between.

The genes are TRBV6-5 and TRBJ2-5; the D is unclear. CDR1 and CDR2 (germline): MNHEY, SVGAGI. V was pared by 10 bases and J by 1 base, with 4 bases between. The CDR3 runs 10 residues. The CDR3 DNA sequence: TGTGCCACCTTCCAAGAGACCCAGTACTTC. Protein sequence: CATFQETQYF.

V gene TRBV6-1 combines with J gene TRBJ2-5, with 9 bases fitting TRBD1. CDR1 is MNHNS and CDR2 is SASEGT in the germline V gene. Trimming cost V 8 bases and J 0 bases; bases outside gene matches: 7. This CDR3 spans 15 amino acids. CDR3 loop: CASGMTGGNQETQYF. The CDR3 DNA follows: TGTGCCAGCGGCATGACAGGGGGTAACCAAGAGACCCAGTACTTC.

The CDR3 sequence is CASSQDPPRGFNTEAFF. The CDR3 bases are TGCGCCAGCAGCCAAGATCCCCCCCGGGGCTTTAACACTGAAGCTTTCTTT. The gene calls are TRBV4-1 and TRBJ1-1; D may be TRBD1 (5 bases). Trimming removed 0 bases from V and 2 bases from J, with 16 bases in between. CDR3 length: 17 amino acids. The V gene's germline CDR1 is MGHRA and CDR2 YSYEKL.

Many counts were recorded for this clonotype. This rearrangement joins TRBV6-5 to TRBJ2-7, with D unresolved. This CDR3 has 13 residues. Trimming removed 6 bases at V and 3 bases at J, with 12 bases between. Germline V CDR1 and CDR2: MNHEY, SVGAGI. The CDR3 protein is CASSQRPDYEQYF. The CDR3 DNA is TGTGCCAGCAGCCAACGGCCAGACTACGAGCAGTACTTC.

The chain joins TRBV9 to TRBJ2-3, with D perhaps matching TRBD1 (5 bases). Germline CDR1 and CDR2: SGDLS and YYNGEE. This CDR3 has 17 amino acids. Trimming took 0 bases from V and 2 from J, leaving 16 bases between them. The CDR3 is CASSVGQVGPPTDTQYF. The CDR3 DNA follows: TGTGCCAGCAGCGTAGGCCAGGTGGGGCCCCCCACAGATACGCAGTATTTT. The full variable domain, rest sourced from reference TRBV9 and TRBJ2-3, is DSGVTQTPKHLITATGQRVTLRCSPRSGDLSVYWYQQSLDQGLQFLIQYYNGEERAKGNILERFSAQQFPDLHSELNLSSLELGDSALYFCASSVGQVGPPTDTQYFGPGTRLTVL.

This clonotype has more than one count but fewer than ten. V and J are TRBV7-9 and TRBJ2-3; possible D gene TRBD1, 7 bases. V dropped 7 bases and J dropped 6 bases, with 11 bases sitting between them. This CDR3 is 12 amino acids long. Germline V gene sequence: CDR1 SEHNR, CDR2 FQNEAQ (reference sequence). The CDR3 DNA reads TGTGCCAGCAACCCAGGGGGGGATACGCAGTATTTT. This gives the protein CASNPGGDTQYF.

This chain links TRBV27 with TRBJ2-1; the D gene is possibly TRBD2 (5 bases). V shed 2 bases and J shed 6 bases, with 8 bases lying between them. This CDR3 comprises 13 residues. Germline CDR1 and CDR2: MNHEY and SMNVEV (reference sequence). Written as DNA, the CDR3 is TGTGCCAGCAGTTTAGGAGGTATCAATGAGCAGTTCTTC. Its protein is CASSLGGINEQFF.

This clonotype has just a few counts. The chain combines TRBV6-2 or TRBV6-3 with TRBJ2-1; perhaps TRBD2 as D (6 bases). The CDR3 has 16 residues. Trimming left V 5 bases short and J 6 bases short, with 20 bases between. Germline CDR1 is MNHEY and CDR2 is SVGEGT. As DNA, the CDR3 is TGTGCCAGCAGTGCCGGGTCGGCTAGCGTCAGCAATGAGCAGTTCTTC. It translates to CASSAGSASVSNEQFF.

The genes are TRBV9 and TRBJ2-2; possibly TRBD2 for D (6 bases). The germline V and J ends were trimmed by 2 bases and 1 base, with 15 bases remaining between them. This CDR3 contains 17 residues. Germline-derived CDR1 and CDR2 are SGDLS and YYNGEE. The CDR3 is CASSVGGWLVNTGELFF. The CDR3 DNA is TGTGCCAGCAGCGTTGGGGGGTGGTTAGTGAACACCGGGGAGCTGTTTTTT.

The chain is built from TRBV5-1 and TRBJ2-3; unclear D gene. With 0 bases removed from V and 2 bases from J, the gap between germline ends came to 10 bases. Germline CDR1 SGHRS, CDR2 YFSETQ. This CDR3 comprises 15 residues. This CDR3 reads CASSLDTPDTDTQYF. In DNA, the CDR3 is TGCGCCAGCAGCTTGGATACACCGGACACAGATACGCAGTATTTT.

The genes are TRBV4-2 and TRBJ2-7; 7 bases line up with TRBD2. Trimming cost V 1 base and J 0 bases; bases outside gene matches: 6. From germline, CDR1 is LGHNA and CDR2 YNFKEQ. The CDR3 loop spans 16 amino acids. The CDR3 region is CASSQAEGGSSYEQYF. CDR3 bases: TGTGCCAGCAGCCAAGCAGAGGGCGGGAGCTCCTACGAGCAGTACTTC.